The present T cell receptor (beta chain) was sequenced within a study of shared clonotypes between healthy human individuals. Assay: immunoSEQ multiplex PCR; the TCRdb copy retains only in-frame clones and omits some. The sample lists fewer than 850,000 clones, more than 70% occurring once. CDR3 length: 13 residues. Germline V CDR1 and CDR2: WSHSY, SAAADI. V was trimmed by 7 bases and J by 6 bases, leaving 10 bases between them. Sequencing used memory CD4+ T cells sorted from blood. The subset here: CD45RA-negative fraction. The rearrangement joins TRBV10-2 to TRBJ2-6, with D unresolved. The TCR comes from a woman between 25 and 40 years old in good health. CDR3 nucleotides: TGCGCCAGCAAGTCGATCGCGGCCAACGTCCTGACTTTC. Encoded protein: CASKSIAANVLTF.